This entry features one TCR beta chain sequence. Its antigen is not identified. The PCR made use of 60 Vbeta and 13 Jbeta primers. Repertoires were generated with immunoSEQ multiplex PCR, while TCRdb's copy carries only in-frame clones and drops some. The sample shows about 200,000 clones, approximately 80% of them seen only once. The sample belongs to a study of cytomegalovirus exposure and HLA in healthy donors. Broader study findings: A later examination showed that TCR association rates differed by HLA locus, with DRB1 most and HLA-C fewest. Accurate prediction of HLA-A and HLA-B alleles (for most subjects) was reportedly achieved from TCR beta sequences. The authors excluded some V segments, including TRBV6-2 and TRBV6-3, as indistinguishable.

The CDR3 spans 14 residues. From germline, CDR1 is MGHRA and CDR2 YSYEKL. Trimming removed 2 bases at V and 2 bases at J, with 9 bases between. The receptor was isolated from a boy aged 2-15 years in good health and CMV-seronegative. Sequencing was done on a sample of PBMCs. The V and J genes are TRBV4-1 and TRBJ1-2; D possibly corresponds to TRBD1 (6 bases). Written as DNA, the CDR3 is TGCGCCAGCAGCCAACACAGGGAAAACTATGGCTACACCTTC. It encodes CASSQHRENYGYTF.